The source of this T cell receptor beta chain is a study of T cells in Graves' hyperthyroidism and ophthalmopathy. Study summary: The blood sample was taken at first diagnosis, before treatment began.

Broader study findings: Researchers found most expanded thyroid clonotypes above 0.001 in blood as well.

Germline V gene lookup returns CDR1 SGHTA and CDR2 FQGNSA. This CDR3 comprises 15 residues. Trimming cost V 0 bases and J 1 base, with 9 bases left between them. RNA transcripts gave rise to amplified TCR beta CDR3 regions. In the first-round RT-PCR of the TCR CDR3, the HTBI primer set was used. A single record per CDR3 protein comes from TCRdb applying MiXCR to the multiplex PCR reads. The repertoire has 800,000 or so distinct CDR3 sequences, over 35% of them found once; the top ten carry roughly 8.3%. On this clonotype: What it recognizes is unknown.

This sequence was found in a man aged 18 to 29 with Graves' hyperthyroidism. Material for sequencing was blood. V is TRBV7-2 and J is TRBJ1-1, with a possible D match to TRBD1 (6 bases). CDR3 protein: CASSLAWGQNTEAFF. The DNA for the CDR3 is TGTGCCAGCAGCTTAGCGTGGGGACAGAACACTGAAGCTTTCTTT.